The rows below give T cell receptor beta chains drawn from one sample of a study of blood T cell repertoires in COVID-19. The repertoire was sequenced with immunoSEQ multiplex PCR; TCRdb's copy has only in-frame clones and lacks some. This sample yields 200,000 to 250,000 clones, of which around 91% are seen a single time; around 16% belongs to the top ten. Input material: PBMCs or T cells enriched from blood (not recorded which). Receptors were obtained from a man aged 30-40 years who had been exposed to COVID-19. CDR3s include the opening cysteine and the closing phenylalanine or tryptophan. D genes are given only for firm matches.

TRBJ2-1	TRBV3-1/TRBV3-2	TRBD2	TGTGCCAGCAGCCAAGATGTCACTAGCGGGGGGGCCCAGTTCTTC	CASSQDVTSGGAQFF
TRBJ2-5	TRBV7-3	NA	TGTGCCAGCAGCCCGGATGGGGGGTCAAAGACCCAGTACTTC	CASSPDGGSKTQYF
TRBJ1-4	TRBV4-3	NA	TGCGCCAGCAGCCAAGCACCGGGACATCGACTGTTTTTT	CASSQAPGHRLFF
TRBJ1-1	TRBV25-1	TRBD1	TGTGCCAGCAGTGAATATCACAGGGGGACTGAAGCTTTCTTT	CASSEYHRGTEAFF
TRBJ2-1	TRBV5-4	NA	TGTGCCAGCAGCTTGGGGGCCAGCGGTGGGGTGTTCTTC	CASSLGASGGVFF
TRBJ2-7	TRBV5-1	NA	TGCGCCAGCAGCTTGGCCATGAGCTACGAGCAGTACTTC	CASSLAMSYEQYF
TRBJ2-2	TRBV6-2/TRBV6-3	TRBD2	TGTGCCAGCAGTTTAGTACTAGCGGGGGGCTTAAACACCGGGGAGCTGTTTTTT	CASSLVLAGGLNTGELFF
TRBJ2-5	TRBV19	TRBD2	TGTGCCAGTAACGATGGGCTAGCGGGGGGACAAGAGACCCAGTACTTC	CASNDGLAGGQETQYF
TRBJ1-1	TRBV2	NA	TGTGCCAGCAACAACAGGGTTACGAACACTGAAGCTTTCTTT	CASNNRVTNTEAFF
TRBJ1-5	TRBV24-1	TRBD1	TGTGCCGCTCAAAGGACAGGTCTGCGGCATTTT	CAAQRTGLRHF
TRBJ2-5	TRBV5-1	NA	TGCGCCAGCAGCTTTAGACTATGGGGAGAGACCCAGTACTTC	CASSFRLWGETQYF
TRBJ1-2	TRBV9	NA	TGTGCCAGCAGCGTAGACCCGGGAGAACCCGGACACCTGACTAACTATGGCTACACCTTC	CASSVDPGEPGHLTNYGYTF